This T cell receptor beta chain was sequenced for a study of shared clonotypes between healthy human individuals. Study context: The study used three CD4 naive, three CD4 memory, two CD8 naive and one CD8 memory plate per donor.

Terminally differentiated effector memory CD45RA+ cells were excluded from the naive CD8 cells, which were CD45RO-negative and positively selected for CCR7. About this clone: Its antigen is unidentified. Other DNA sequences in the same sample also yield this CDR3.

Assay used: immunoSEQ multiplex PCR; TCRdb lists only in-frame clones, some missing. The sample has roughly 2.1 million clones, under 95% seen once. Whole-study results and caveats: A handful of donors held approximately 5% of naive CD4 clonotypes in common. Depth of sequencing was expected to influence donor clonotype sharing.

The CDR3 loop spans 12 amino acids. Per the germline V gene, CDR1 is SQVTM and CDR2 is ANQGSEA. Trimming at V came to 4 bases and at J to 2 bases, leaving 2 bases not matched to a gene. This TCR was sampled from a man between 18 and 35 years old in good health. Some clones in this sample may be carry-over from other donors' samples. Sequenced material: naive CD8+ T cells from PBMCs. J is TRBJ2-7 and V is TRBV29-1, with TRBD2 matching over 7 bases. Here the CDR3 DNA reads TGCAGCGTTGTGGGGGGGGCCTACGAGCAGTACTTC. It is translated as CSVVGGAYEQYF.